The 5 T cell receptor beta chains reported below all come from one sample, sequenced in a study of tissue T cells after allogeneic stem cell transplantation. TCRdb's table, derived via immunoSEQ multiplex PCR, lists solely in-frame clones and lacks some. The repertoire has about 48,000 clones, around 70% of them found once; the top ten carry 0.5% to 0.65%. What was sequenced was sorted cells pooled from one or two spleens. The receptors originated from a pool of C57BL/6 mice in good health.

A word on this clone: Gene names are mouse gene names. The read comes to an end 1 residue before the CDR3 does, leaving the germline J gene to fill in the end. V usage is TRBV3 and J usage is TRBJ2-2; 9 bases line up with TRBD1. Looked up from germline, CDR1 is SNHLY and CDR2 is FYNGKV (reference sequence). The CDR3 sequence is 16 residues long. Trimming cost V 6 bases and J 3 bases; bases outside gene matches: 8. The CDR3 DNA, read in part, is TGTGCCAGCAGTTCCGGGACAGGGAAGGACACCGGGCAGCTCTAC. It is translated as CASSSGTGKDTGQLY. Given in full, the CDR3 is CASSSGTGKDTGQLYF.

Regarding this clone: Gene names and germline match the mouse. The read ends 1 residue early relative to the CDR3; the germline J gene fills the gap. This chain uses TRBV19 with TRBJ2-5, with 9 bases fitting TRBD1. Trimming cost V 3 bases and J 6 bases; bases outside gene matches: 2. This CDR3 is 13 amino acids long. Germline loops: CDR1 FNHDT, CDR2 SITEND (reference sequence). CDR3: CASSNRGRDTQYF. The sequenced CDR3 bases are TGTGCCAGCAGTAACAGGGGGCGGGACACCCAGTAC.

As regards this clone: Mouse gene names apply. The CDR3 end is not reached by the read, which stops 1 residue before it; the germline J gene fills it in. The chain is built from TRBV16 and TRBJ1-1; D is ambiguous. This CDR3 has 14 residues. Per germline, CDR1 SGHSA and CDR2 FRNQAP. The ends were cut back, 1 base at V and 0 bases at J, with 6 bases in the middle. CDR3 DNA (partial): TGTGCAAGCAGCTTAGCGGGTGCAAACACAGAAGTCTTC. Protein sequence: CASSLAGANTEVF. From start to end, the CDR3 is CASSLAGANTEVFF.

In regard to this clone: Any gene name here is a mouse gene name. The CDR3 goes on 1 residue after the read ends, and that part is filled in from the germline J gene. The chain couples TRBV13-2 to TRBJ2-3, with 8 bases identical to TRBD1. V lost 0 bases, J lost 0 bases, and 6 bases stayed unmatched. The CDR3 covers 17 residues. Germline-derived CDR1 and CDR2 are NNHNN and SYGAGS (reference sequence). CDR3 sequence reads: CASGDAHRGSSAETLYF. The sequenced CDR3 bases are TGTGCCAGCGGTGATGCGCACAGGGGGTCTAGTGCAGAAACGCTGTAT.

This clone was picked up a small number of times. Gene and germline names: mouse. The CDR3 spells CASGDAGTGIGAEQFF. The sequenced part of the CDR3 DNA is TGTGCCAGCGGTGATGCAGGGACAGGGATTGGCGCTGAGCAGTTC. The chain combines TRBV13-2 with TRBJ2-1, with TRBD1 matching over 9 bases. The read terminates 1 residue before the CDR3 end, so the remaining end is supplied by the germline J gene. The CDR3 covers 16 residues. Germline CDR1 is NNHNN and CDR2 is SYGAGS (reference sequence). J was trimmed by 7 bases and V by 0 bases; bases with no gene match: 8.